These 23 T cell receptor beta chains came from one sample sequenced in a study of Tregs in tolerant kidney transplant recipients (dated by TCRdb to between 2019 and 2020). Receptor amplification or capture employed the immunoSEQ multiplex PCR assay. TCRdb obtained this table from immuneACCESS and retained in-frame rearrangements with V and J assigned. These tables miss some clones; where compared with another copy, unresolved V genes account for less than half of the shortfall, and the remainder is unexplained. This sample has tens of thousands of clones in its table, and less than 95% of those were observed once. The top ten clonotypes cover around 0.7% of the sample. The sample was Tregs from blood. Every receptor here comes from a human donor in good health.

The chain links TRBV30 to TRBJ2-1, with 7 bases identical to TRBD2. V was clipped by 3 bases and J by 4 bases; unmatched bases: 3. Per the germline V gene, CDR1 is GTSNPN and CDR2 is SVGIG (reference sequence). The CDR3 spans 13 residues. CDR3 residues: CAWSAGVYNEQFF. The CDR3 DNA sequence: TGTGCCTGGAGCGCGGGGGTATACAATGAGCAGTTCTTC. Full variable domain (rest looked up from reference TRBV30 and TRBJ2-1): SQTIHQWPATLVQPVGSPLSLECTVEGTSNPNLYWYRQAAGRGLQLLFYSVGIGQISSEVPQNLSASRPQDRQFILSSKKLLLSDSGFYLCAWSAGVYNEQFFGPGTRLTVL.

The rearrangement joins TRBV30 to TRBJ2-5, with D perhaps matching TRBD2 (5 bases). The germline V gene encodes CDR1 GTSNPN and CDR2 SVGIG (reference sequence). V was cut by 5 bases and J by 5 bases, with 9 bases left in between. There are 11 residues in the CDR3. The CDR3 is CAWPRRETQYF. The CDR3 coding sequence is TGTGCCTGGCCGCGGAGGGAGACCCAGTACTTC.

This chain connects TRBV2 to TRBJ2-2, with D possibly matching TRBD1 (5 bases). CDR1 and CDR2 (germline): SNHLY, FYNNEI. This CDR3 has 12 residues. Trimming stripped 5 bases from V and 9 bases from J, with 10 bases between. The CDR3 DNA sequence: TGTGCCAGCAGTCAGGACACGAGGGAGCTGTTTTTT. The encoded protein is CASSQDTRELFF.

V is TRBV7-9 and J is TRBJ1-1, with D unresolved. The CDR3 sequence is 15 residues long. V lost 5 bases to trimming and J lost 4 bases, with 17 bases between them. The V gene's germline CDR1 is SEHNR and CDR2 FQNEAQ (reference sequence). This CDR3 is CASSQMAPGGTEAFF. CDR3 nucleotides: TGTGCCAGCAGCCAAATGGCCCCAGGAGGCACTGAAGCTTTCTTT.

The rearrangement uses TRBV7-9 and TRBJ2-5; TRBD2 matches 9 bases. Germline values: CDR1 SEHNR, CDR2 FQNEAQ (reference sequence). This CDR3 has 16 amino acids. The V and J ends lost 3 bases and 4 bases, in that order; junction bases with no gene match: 9. CDR3 nucleotide sequence: TGTGCCAGCAGCTTGTTAGGTGCGGGGGGGCTAGAGACCCAGTACTTC. Translation: CASSLLGAGGLETQYF.

V is TRBV7-9 and J is TRBJ1-2; 9 bases agree with TRBD1. Germline trimming cut 2 bases from V and 3 bases from J; bases unmatched to any gene: 4. The germline V gene encodes CDR1 SEHNR and CDR2 FQNEAQ (reference sequence). The CDR3 runs to 15 residues. The CDR3 coding sequence is TGTGCCAGCAGCTTATACGGGACAGGGCACTATGGCTACACCTTC. Its translation is CASSLYGTGHYGYTF. Full variable domain (rest looked up from reference TRBV7-9 and TRBJ1-2): DTGVSQNPRHKITKRGQNVTFRCDPISEHNRLYWYRQTLGQGPEFLTYFQNEAQLEKSRLLSDRFSAERPKGSFSTLEIQRTEQGDSAMYLCASSLYGTGHYGYTFGSGTRLTVV.

The chain carries TRBV10-2 and TRBJ1-1, with D possibly matching TRBD1 (6 bases). From germline, CDR1 is WSHSY and CDR2 SAAADI. Trimming cost V 4 bases and J 2 bases, with 17 bases left between them. There are 16 residues in the CDR3. The chain's CDR3 is CASSGTNRVRNTEAFF. CDR3 DNA sequence: TGCGCCAGCAGTGGGACTAACAGGGTCCGCAACACTGAAGCTTTCTTT.

This clone was detected once. V and J are TRBV2 and TRBJ2-1; 14 bases align to TRBD2. The V gene's germline CDR1 is SNHLY and CDR2 FYNNEI. V shed 4 bases, J shed 7 bases, and the junction held 6 bases outside the gene matches. The CDR3 totals 16 residues. CDR3 nucleotide sequence: TGTGCCAGCAGTGCCCGACTAGCGGGGGGGCTAAATGAGCAGTTCTTC. Translating it yields CASSARLAGGLNEQFF.

V gene TRBV27 combines with J gene TRBJ1-1; 9 bases match TRBD1. The CDR3 loop spans 14 amino acids. Trimming removed 6 bases from V and 5 bases from J; junction bases left unmatched: 7. Germline V gene sequence: CDR1 MNHEY, CDR2 SMNVEV (reference sequence). CDR3 DNA sequence: TGTGCCAGCAGACAGACAGGGGGTGGTACTGAAGCTTTCTTT. Protein sequence: CASRQTGGGTEAFF.

The V gene is TRBV27, the J gene TRBJ2-1; the D is unclear. Germline V gene data show CDR1 as MNHEY and CDR2 as SMNVEV (reference sequence). Trimming took 3 bases from V and 10 from J, leaving 13 bases between them. The length of the CDR3 is 13 residues. The CDR3 DNA reads as TGTGCCAGCAGTTTTCGGACCTTTCGGGAGCAGTTCTTC. Translated, it gives CASSFRTFREQFF.

The sample holds one count of this clone. The V call is TRBV6-5, the J call TRBJ2-3; 7 bases agree with TRBD2. Germline CDR1 and CDR2: MNHEY and SVGAGI. J was trimmed by 0 bases and V by 6 bases; bases with no gene match: 3. This CDR3 region has 14 residues. The DNA of the CDR3 is TGTGCCAGCAGGGTTAGCGGGAGCACAGATACGCAGTATTTT. Translation gives CASRVSGSTDTQYF.

This sequence joins TRBV11-2 and TRBJ1-4; D not certain. The germline CDR1 and CDR2 sequences are SGHAT and FQNNGV. This CDR3 is 14 amino acids long. Trimming left V 5 bases short and J 7 bases short, with 14 bases between. Written as DNA, the CDR3 is TGTGCCAGCAGCCCCCCCCCACTAGGTGAAAAACTGTTTTTT. This encodes CASSPPPLGEKLFF.

J is TRBJ1-2 and V is TRBV10-1; 8 bases match TRBD1. After removal of 7 bases from V and 1 base from J, the junction contained 11 bases not matched to a gene. Germline CDR1 and CDR2: WNHNN and SYGVQD (reference sequence). The CDR3 totals 16 residues. CDR3 DNA: TGCGCCAGCACCTCGGGCGGGACAGGCTTTAACTATGGCTACACCTTC. Translated: CASTSGGTGFNYGYTF.

The rearrangement uses TRBV18 and TRBJ2-7, with 7 bases lining up with TRBD1. Trimming took 5 bases from V and 3 from J; bases not matched to a gene: 4. CDR1 and CDR2 (germline): KGHSH, LQKENI. The CDR3 totals 13 residues. CDR3 sequence reads: CASSANRGYEQYF. As DNA, the CDR3 is TGTGCCAGCTCAGCAAACAGGGGCTACGAGCAGTACTTC.

This rearrangement joins TRBV11-2 to TRBJ2-3; TRBD2 matches 9 bases. Germline CDR1 is SGHAT and CDR2 is FQNNGV. The CDR3 extends over 16 amino acids. J gave up 2 bases and V 4 bases, and 7 bases lay outside the gene matches. CDR3 bases: TGTGCCAGCAGCTCCCTAGCGGGACTTTCCACAGATACGCAGTATTTT. Translated, it gives CASSSLAGLSTDTQYF.

The chain joins TRBV5-1 to TRBJ1-2; TRBD1 might be the D (6 bases). Trimming cost V 4 bases and J 0 bases, with 10 bases left between them. This CDR3 has 14 residues. Germline CDR1 is SGHRS and CDR2 is YFSETQ. CDR3 protein: CASSLTGSNYGYTF. CDR3 DNA: TGCGCCAGCAGCCTTACAGGGTCTAACTATGGCTACACCTTC.

This chain's CDR3 is CASSLGSNTEAFF. Written as DNA, the CDR3 is TGTGCCAGCAGCTTAGGGTCGAACACTGAAGCTTTCTTT. This chain links TRBV7-9 with TRBJ1-1; no firm D call. Trimming left V 1 base short and J 1 base short, with 4 bases between. The CDR3 runs to 13 residues. Germline CDR1 is SEHNR and CDR2 is FQNEAQ (reference sequence). Based on the CDR3 plus reference TRBV7-9 and TRBJ1-1, the full variable domain is DTGVSQNPRHKITKRGQNVTFRCDPISEHNRLYWYRQTLGQGPEFLTYFQNEAQLEKSRLLSDRFSAERPKGSFSTLEIQRTEQGDSAMYLCASSLGSNTEAFFGQGTRLTVV.

The rearrangement uses TRBV6-1 and TRBJ2-3; 7 bases agree with TRBD2. The V segment lost 6 bases and the J segment 0 bases; nucleotides outside the gene matches: 3. The germline CDR1 and CDR2 sequences are MNHNS and SASEGT. The CDR3 has 14 residues. CDR3 amino acids: CASSGAGSTDTQYF. In nucleotides, the CDR3 is TGTGCCAGCAGCGGAGCGGGGAGCACAGATACGCAGTATTTT.

The chain uses TRBV7-7 and TRBJ2-2; D remains unclear. Germline loops: CDR1 SSHAT, CDR2 FNYEAQ (reference sequence). The CDR3 totals 13 residues. Trimming removed 5 bases at V and 3 bases at J, with 7 bases between. The CDR3 sequence: CASSPTDTGELFF. The CDR3 coding sequence is TGTGCCAGCAGCCCTACGGACACCGGGGAGCTGTTTTTT.

This clone was recorded once. The chain employs TRBV18 and TRBJ2-5; 7 nucleotides align to TRBD1. The ends lost 4 bases at V and 5 bases at J; junction bases unmatched: 4. Germline CDR1 and CDR2: KGHSH and LQKENI. The CDR3 extends over 13 amino acids. The CDR3 sequence: CASSQGADETQYF. Here the CDR3 DNA reads TGTGCCAGCTCACAGGGGGCAGATGAGACCCAGTACTTC.

The chain combines TRBV5-5 with TRBJ2-7; D might be TRBD1 (6 bases). V was cut by 0 bases and J by 2 bases, with 12 bases left in between. The germline V gene has CDR1 SGHKS and CDR2 YYEKEE (reference sequence). The CDR3 covers 15 residues. The CDR3 loop is CASSLATGPPYEQYF. For the CDR3, the DNA is TGTGCCAGCAGCTTGGCGACAGGACCTCCCTACGAGCAGTACTTC. Full variable domain (missing parts from reference TRBV5-5 and TRBJ2-7): DAGVTQSPTHLIKTRGQQVTLRCSPISGHKSVSWYQQVLGQGPQFIFQYYEKEERGRGNFPDRFSARQFPNYSSELNVNALLLGDSALYLCASSLATGPPYEQYFGPGTRLTVT.

This rearrangement joins TRBV4-1 to TRBJ2-1; TRBD2 might be the D (6 bases). CDR1 MGHRA and CDR2 YSYEKL come from the germline V gene. The V end lost 4 bases, the J end lost 8 bases, and 12 bases lay between the germline ends. The CDR3 length is 13 residues. DNA of the CDR3: TGCGCCAGCAGCCGCTTGACGGGGGATGAGCAGTTCTTC. Its translation: CASSRLTGDEQFF.

The chain recombines TRBV6-1 with TRBJ2-7; a weak D match, TRBD2 (5 bases). This CDR3 is 14 amino acids long. Germline assignment: CDR1 MNHNS and CDR2 SASEGT. V lost 2 bases to trimming and J lost 3 bases, with 11 bases between them. The CDR3 loop is CASSELGRSYEQYF. CDR3 coding DNA: TGTGCCAGCAGTGAATTGGGGAGAAGCTACGAGCAGTACTTC.